Listed below are T cell receptor beta chains from one sample, sequenced in a study of cytotoxic CD8 clonotypes in ibrutinib-treated CLL. TCRdb keeps only in-frame clones here, not all; method: immunoSEQ multiplex PCR. This table has about 150,000 clones, around three quarters appearing once. Sequences were derived from PBMCs, sampled after 12 months of ibrutinib treatment. These receptors were obtained from a human donor with chronic lymphocytic leukemia. Both conserved end residues are part of each CDR3. D genes are given only for firm matches. Size is stated for part of the rows, as once, few or many counts, or as a class when the clone is expanded.

d_call j_call clone_size v_call cdr3_nt cdr3_aa
TRBD1 TRBJ2-4 NA TRBV6-5 TGTGCCAGCAGTTACCCGGGACAGGGGAAAAACATTCAGTACTTC CASSYPGQGKNIQYF
TRBD2 TRBJ2-1 few TRBV5-1 TGCGCCAGCAGCTTACTAGCGGGAGGGCCTAATGAGCAGTTCTTC CASSLLAGGPNEQFF
NA TRBJ2-3 NA TRBV7-8 TGTGCCAGCAGCTTCCCCGGGGCAGATACGCAGTATTTT CASSFPGADTQYF
TRBD1 TRBJ2-7 once TRBV6-6 TGTGCCAGCAGTTACTCTAGACAGGGGGCCTCCTACGAGCAGTACTTC CASSYSRQGASYEQYF
NA TRBJ1-4 NA TRBV15 TGTGCCACCAGCAGAGGGGCAGCGTGGACTAATGAAAAACTGTTTTTT CATSRGAAWTNEKLFF
NA TRBJ1-6 once TRBV30 TGTGCCTGGAGTGTAGTTGGGAATTCACCCCTCCACTTT CAWSVVGNSPLHF
NA TRBJ1-2 NA TRBV28 TGTGCCAGCAGTTTGCCCAGGGTCAATGGCTACACCTTC CASSLPRVNGYTF
NA TRBJ1-1 NA TRBV5-5 TGTGCCAGCAGCTTGGGACAAACCAACACTGAAGCTTTCTTT CASSLGQTNTEAFF
NA TRBJ2-4 NA TRBV4-2 TGTGCCAGCAGCCAAGTTAAGGGGATAAAATTGGGCATTCAGTACTTC CASSQVKGIKLGIQYF
TRBD2 TRBJ2-2 NA TRBV5-4 TGTGCCAGCAGCTTGGGGTTGGCTAGCGGGTATAACACCGGGGAGCTGTTTTTT CASSLGLASGYNTGELFF
TRBD2 TRBJ2-2 NA TRBV28 TGTGCCAGCAGTTTATCCTCTAGCGGCACCGGGGAGCTGTTTTTT CASSLSSSGTGELFF
NA TRBJ2-1 NA TRBV2 TGTGCCAGCAGTGTGAATGAGCAGTTCTTC CASSVNEQFF
TRBD1 TRBJ1-1 NA TRBV9 TGTGCCAGCAGCGCCGGGACAGGGAGGTTGGGCACTGAAGCTTTCTTT CASSAGTGRLGTEAFF
NA TRBJ2-1 once TRBV6-5 TGTGCCAGCAGGAATCGTGGGAACTACAATGAGCAGTTCTTC CASRNRGNYNEQFF
TRBD1 TRBJ2-3 NA TRBV7-9 TGTGCCAGCAGCACCATCCCGGGACAGGGTCCTGATACGCAGTATTTT CASSTIPGQGPDTQYF
NA TRBJ1-3 NA TRBV4-3 TGCGCCAGCAGCCAGGGACTTTCTGGGAACACCATATATTTT CASSQGLSGNTIYF
NA TRBJ2-1 NA TRBV7-9 TGTGCCAGCAGCTTATCCAGGGACTACAATGAGCAGTTCTTC CASSLSRDYNEQFF
NA TRBJ1-5 few TRBV19 TGTGCCAGTAGTATAAAGTCCTTCCGCAGCAATCAGCCCCAGCATTTT CASSIKSFRSNQPQHF
NA TRBJ2-1 NA TRBV6-5 TGTGCCAGCAGTTATAAGGGTACCTACAATGAGCAGTTCTTC CASSYKGTYNEQFF
TRBD2 TRBJ2-7 NA TRBV10-3 TGTGCCATCAGTGAGAGGGAACTAGCGGGATACGAGCAGTACTTC CAISERELAGYEQYF
NA TRBJ1-3 NA TRBV10-1 TGCGCCAGCAGGGTCTCCGGGACAAGCTCTGGAAACACCATATATTTT CASRVSGTSSGNTIYF
TRBD2 TRBJ2-5 NA TRBV2 TGTGCCAGCACGGGCAGCGGGAGCTCAGGGACCCAGTACTTC CASTGSGSSGTQYF
NA TRBJ1-5 NA TRBV18 TGTGCCAGCTCACCAATCTACGATAGCAATCAGCCCCAGCATTTT CASSPIYDSNQPQHF
NA TRBJ2-7 NA TRBV18 TGTGCCAGCTCACTAGGTGGGGGGCGCTCCTACGAGCAGTACTTC CASSLGGGRSYEQYF
TRBD1 TRBJ2-6 NA TRBV4-2 TGTGCCAGCAGCCAAGGAACAGGGGAGGCCAACGTCCTGACTTTC CASSQGTGEANVLTF
TRBD2 TRBJ2-1 NA TRBV5-6 TGTGCCAGCAGCTTGGCCGGTCTAGCGGGGCGACGGAATGAGCAGTTCTTC CASSLAGLAGRRNEQFF
NA TRBJ2-3 NA TRBV5-4 TGTGCCAGCAGCCTTACAGATACGCAGTATTTT CASSLTDTQYF
NA TRBJ1-2 NA TRBV7-8 TGTGCCAGCAGCACCTCCGGGACTGACTATGGCTACACCTTC CASSTSGTDYGYTF
NA TRBJ2-3 NA TRBV4-1 TGCGCCAGCAGTGGCTACCGAAACACAGATACGCAGTATTTT CASSGYRNTDTQYF
TRBD1 TRBJ2-5 NA TRBV5-1 TGCGCCAGCAGCTTGGTAGGGACAGGGTTTGAAGAGACCCAGTACTTC CASSLVGTGFEETQYF
TRBD2 TRBJ2-3 NA TRBV9 TGTGCCAGCAGCGTAGACCCACCGGGAGGAGGAACAGATACGCAGTATTTT CASSVDPPGGGTDTQYF
TRBD2 TRBJ2-1 NA TRBV7-2 TGTGCCAGCAGCTCTCCCGGGAGGAACAATGAGCAGTTCTTC CASSSPGRNNEQFF
TRBD2 TRBJ2-7 NA TRBV7-9 TGTGCCAGCAGCCGATGGAGGGGGACTAGCGACGAGCAGTACTTC CASSRWRGTSDEQYF
TRBD1 TRBJ1-5 once TRBV6-8 TGTGCCAGCAGTTACGTCCCGGACGCGAAGACAGGGACCAATCAGCCCCAGCATTTT CASSYVPDAKTGTNQPQHF